This T cell receptor beta chain was identified in a study of cytomegalovirus exposure and HLA in healthy donors. Study-level points and caveats: Relative to the approximately 660-donor mean, N-insertions were reportedly fewer in an Asian-associated ancestry cluster in a later analysis. Within an earlier analysis, most TCR beta V segments proved productive either about 87% or about 30% of the time. The authors listed around 150 TCR beta chains as cytomegalovirus-associated.

This clone turned up a few times. Antigen unknown. Germline CDR1 and CDR2: SGHVS and FQNEAQ. Losses at the gene ends were 6 bases for V and 6 bases for J; bases not matched to a gene: 5. This CDR3 has 14 amino acids. The PCR had 60 Vbeta and 13 Jbeta primers. Clones were sequenced by immunoSEQ multiplex PCR, and TCRdb holds only the in-frame ones, with some missing. Of about 130,000 clones in the sample, approximately 78% were seen once. The chain recombines TRBV7-8 with TRBJ1-5; TRBD1 agrees at 10 bases. The source material was PBMCs. The sequence was collected from a female donor in good health and CMV-seronegative. The CDR3 DNA is TGTGCCAGCAGTGGGGACAGGGGCGGTCAGCCCCAGCATTTT. Amino acids: CASSGDRGGQPQHF.